Below, one TCR beta chain is given with its context. Participants' own reports of clinical history determined their cohort assignment. CDR1 and CDR2 from the germline V gene are LNHDA and SQIVND (reference sequence). CDR3 size: 16 residues. The ends were cut back, 3 bases at V and 5 bases at J, with 17 bases in the middle. The data were obtained in a study of blood T cell repertoires in COVID-19. Measured with immunoSEQ multiplex PCR; TCRdb has only the in-frame clones, and not every one. Of approximately 190,000 clones listed, 70% to 90% are singletons. This chain joins TRBV19 and TRBJ1-5; D uncertain. This receptor was taken from a woman between 35 and 50 years old in a cohort exposed to, infected with or recovered from COVID-19 (not recorded which). Material: PBMCs or T cells enriched from blood (not recorded which). The CDR3 protein is CASSIPFAAMDQPQHF. The CDR3, as DNA: TGTGCCAGTAGTATCCCATTCGCGGCGATGGATCAGCCCCAGCATTTT.